This passage covers 19 T cell receptor beta chains from one sample sequenced in a study of CDR3 diversity in severe acne. One entry per CDR3 protein results from TCRdb running MiXCR on the PCR reads. In the table there are tens of thousands of distinct CDR3 sequences, approximately 49% of which are singletons. Sequencing was carried out using blood. The receptors here all came from a male donor with severe acne vulgaris.

Remarks on this clonotype: A read error may explain this, as a much larger clone is one base away. The chain is built from TRBV4-1 and TRBJ2-7; unclear D gene. Germline V lookup: CDR1 MGHRA, CDR2 YSYEKL. The CDR3 contains 17 residues. Trimming took off 1 base at V and 4 bases at J, with 20 bases between the two ends. CDR3 coding DNA: TGCGCCAGCAGCCAAGGAGCAGGCATGGTTTCTTCTTACGAGCAGTACTTC. It specifies CASSQGAGMVSSYEQYF.

This clonotype showed up just a few times. This chain links TRBV11-2 with TRBJ2-1; 11 bases match TRBD2. Germline loops: CDR1 SGHAT, CDR2 FQNNGV. The V and J ends lost 5 bases and 7 bases, in that order; junction bases with no gene match: 7. This CDR3 is 15 amino acids long. For the CDR3, the DNA is TGTGCCAGCAGCCCGGCACCTAGCGGGGGGAATGAGCAGTTCTTC. Its translation: CASSPAPSGGNEQFF.

This clonotype came up a few times. This rearrangement joins TRBV7-3 to TRBJ2-2; tentatively, D is TRBD2 (5 bases). CDR1 is SGHTA, CDR2 FQGTGA, per germline. Deletions cut 5 bases from V and 4 bases from J, with 14 bases between. This CDR3 region has 15 residues. The CDR3 bases are TGTGCCAGCAGCGTTGGGCTAGCCCTCACCGGGGAGCTGTTTTTT. Its translation: CASSVGLALTGELFF.

The V call is TRBV7-2, the J call TRBJ2-7; D is unclear. Germline CDR1 SGHTA, CDR2 FQGNSA. V gave up 5 bases and J gave up 6 bases, with 17 bases separating them. This CDR3 has 14 residues. The CDR3 DNA sequence: TGTGCCAGCAGCCAAGCAAGGTCTCTCCCCGAGCAGTACTTC. Its protein product is CASSQARSLPEQYF.

Only one count was recorded for this clonotype. The genes are TRBV12-3 or TRBV12-4 and TRBJ1-2; tentative D call: TRBD1 (5 bases). The CDR3 sequence is 13 residues long. V lost 7 bases to trimming and J lost 7 bases, with 16 bases between them. The CDR3 protein is CASTTSGHAGYTF. CDR3 DNA sequence: TGTGCCAGCACTACTAGCGGACATGCTGGCTACACCTTC.

This chain links TRBV11-1 with TRBJ2-6; no clear D. Trimming left V 5 bases short and J 2 bases short, with 10 bases between. This CDR3 has 15 residues. Germline CDR1 SGHAT, CDR2 FQDESV (reference sequence). CDR3 nucleotide sequence: TGTGCCAGCAGCCGACGGGTGGCTGGGGCCAACGTCCTGACTTTC. Its protein product is CASSRRVAGANVLTF.

V and J are TRBV6-6 and TRBJ1-6; D remains ambiguous. The germline CDR1 and CDR2 sequences are MNHNY and SVGAGI (reference sequence). This CDR3 is 14 amino acids long. With 8 bases removed from V and 13 bases from J, the gap between germline ends came to 21 bases. The CDR3 loop is CASWFNTVGNPLHF. DNA of the CDR3: TGTGCCAGCTGGTTCAACACGGTGGGGAATCCCCTCCACTTT.

In its sample, this clonotype was seen a few times. The chain joins TRBV28 to TRBJ2-7; TRBD1 might be the D (5 bases). Trimming removed 6 bases from V and 6 bases from J, with 15 bases in between. Germline V gene lookup returns CDR1 MDHEN and CDR2 SYDVKM. CDR3 size: 13 residues. CDR3 coding DNA: TGTGCCAGCAGCCTTCTCAGGGTAGGCGAGCAGTACTTC. Translating it yields CASSLLRVGEQYF.

There are a few counts of this clonotype. V usage is TRBV28 and J usage is TRBJ2-7; D ambiguous. Deletions cut 6 bases from V and 5 bases from J, with 11 bases between. Germline CDR1 and CDR2: MDHEN and SYDVKM. This CDR3 region has 12 residues. CDR3 bases: TGTGCCAGCAGCTACAGCGCGGACGAGCAGTACTTC. Translation: CASSYSADEQYF.

This clonotype was found many times. CDR3 coding DNA: TGTGCCAGCAGTGACTACAGGGGCAGGGCCTTTCCGCAGTATTTT. It translates to CASSDYRGRAFPQYF. The chain uses TRBV12-3 or TRBV12-4 and TRBJ2-3, with 7 bases identical to TRBD1. V was clipped by 5 bases and J by 10 bases; unmatched bases: 15. This CDR3 has 15 residues.

The rearrangement joins TRBV20-1 to TRBJ2-7; 9 nucleotides match TRBD2. The V gene's germline CDR1 is DFQATT and CDR2 SNEGSKA (reference sequence). The CDR3 length is 13 residues. Germline trimming cut 0 bases from V and 6 bases from J; bases unmatched to any gene: 3. The CDR3 coding sequence is TGCAGTGCTAGAGACGGGACTAGCACCGAGCAGTACTTC. Amino acids: CSARDGTSTEQYF.

In its sample, this clonotype is medium-sized. CDR3 in amino acids: CASSLQQGHLGYTF. The CDR3 DNA reads as TGTGCCAGCAGCTTACAACAGGGCCATCTTGGCTACACCTTC. The gene calls are TRBV7-2 and TRBJ1-2; possible D gene TRBD1, 6 bases. The CDR3 is 14 amino acids. The V end was cut by 2 bases, the J end by 7 bases, with 14 bases between. From germline, CDR1 is SGHTA and CDR2 FQGNSA.

This clonotype was recorded a few times. The J gene is TRBJ2-7, the V gene TRBV6-5; D is possibly TRBD1 or TRBD2 (5 bases each). There are 13 residues in the CDR3. Trimming pared 6 bases from V and 2 bases from J, leaving 11 bases between. Germline CDR1 MNHEY, CDR2 SVGAGI. The CDR3: CASRTGLTYEQYF. The CDR3 DNA is TGTGCCAGCAGAACAGGACTGACCTACGAGCAGTACTTC.

This chain joins TRBV12-3 or TRBV12-4 and TRBJ1-5; TRBD1 might be the D (5 bases). V was clipped by 6 bases and J by 4 bases, with 13 bases between them. This CDR3 is 14 amino acids long. The CDR3 DNA reads as TGTGCCAGCAGGCGTGACAGAGAAAATCAGCCCCAGCATTTT. It translates to CASRRDRENQPQHF.

The gene calls are TRBV29-1 and TRBJ1-1, with 7 bases lining up with TRBD1. V gave up 4 bases and J gave up 3 bases; unmatched junction bases: 5. CDR3 length equals 13 residues. Germline V gives CDR1 SQVTM, CDR2 ANQGSEA. CDR3 nucleotide sequence: TGCAGCGTTGGAGGGGGCTTATACACTGAAGCTTTCTTT. It is translated as CSVGGGLYTEAFF.

The chain combines TRBV2 with TRBJ1-5, with D unclear. Germline CDR1 is SNHLY and CDR2 is FYNNEI. The CDR3 extends over 11 amino acids. Trimming took off 3 bases at V and 14 bases at J, with 11 bases between the two ends. The CDR3 loop is CASSESARKHF. Here the CDR3 DNA reads TGTGCCAGCAGTGAGTCCGCCAGAAAGCATTTT.

The chain couples TRBV10-2 to TRBJ2-5; unclear D gene. V gave up 3 bases and J gave up 5 bases, with 7 bases separating them. Germline loops: CDR1 WSHSY, CDR2 SAAADI. The CDR3 has 12 residues. For the CDR3, the DNA is TGCGCCAGCAGTGACGAGTGGGAGACCCAGTACTTC. The encoded protein is CASSDEWETQYF.

Comments on this clonotype: Here the CDR3 omits its conserved ending phenylalanine or tryptophan, so a read error is the likely source. V gene TRBV14 combines with J gene TRBJ2-2; D might be TRBD1 (5 bases). Trimming shortened V by 1 base and J by 3 bases, and 15 bases separated the two germline ends. Germline values: CDR1 SGHDN, CDR2 FVKESK. This CDR3 spans 17 amino acids. The chain's CDR3 is CASSQAGRVFDTGELFS. The CDR3 nucleotides read TGTGCCAGCAGCCAAGCGGGCAGGGTGTTTGACACCGGGGAGCTGTTTTCT.

The V call is TRBV19, the J call TRBJ1-1, with D tentatively TRBD1 (6 bases). Trimming shortened V by 3 bases and J by 0 bases, and 11 bases separated the two germline ends. This CDR3 has 15 residues. Looked up from germline, CDR1 is LNHDA and CDR2 is SQIVND (reference sequence). Here the CDR3 DNA reads TGTGCCAGTAGTATGGACAGCCCCATGAACACTGAAGCTTTCTTT. Translated: CASSMDSPMNTEAFF.